The next 16 T cell receptor beta chains were all read from a single sample in a study of blood T cells in healthy people across ages. The authors ran a second PCR of about 7 to 12 cycles using a sample-barcoded 5' primer and a J-beta primer mix. TCRdb passed the 5' RACE reads through MiXCR, listing each CDR3 protein once. Of around 1.5 million distinct CDR3 sequences listed, roughly 45% were seen once; the top ten hold less than 8%. Sequencing was performed on blood. These receptors originate from a woman under 30 in good health.

This clonotype was detected ten times or more. The chain is built from TRBV29-1 and TRBJ2-3, with D perhaps TRBD2 (6 bases). This CDR3 is built from 14 residues. CDR1 SQVTM and CDR2 ANQGSEA come from the germline V gene. The V and J ends lost 6 bases and 2 bases respectively, with 15 bases between them. In DNA form, the CDR3 reads TGCAGCGTGCTCGTAAGCGGGCTCACAGATACGCAGTATTTT. Residues: CSVLVSGLTDTQYF.

This clonotype appeared once. The rearrangement joins TRBV2 to TRBJ1-1; D might be TRBD1 (5 bases). Per the germline V gene, CDR1 is SNHLY and CDR2 is FYNNEI. The CDR3 contains 15 residues. V was shortened by 4 bases and J by 1 base, with 13 bases between the two germline ends. CDR3: CASSGRGGWNTEAFF. CDR3 coding DNA: TGTGCCAGCAGTGGGCGGGGGGGTTGGAACACTGAAGCTTTCTTT.

The chain has TRBV20-1 and TRBJ2-7; 8 bases line up with TRBD2. This CDR3 spans 14 amino acids. Germline assignment: CDR1 DFQATT and CDR2 SNEGSKA (reference sequence). Trimming took 3 bases from V and 2 from J; bases not matched to a gene: 6. CDR3 DNA sequence: TGCAGTGCTAGCCCTGGACTAGCCACCTACGAGCAGTACTTC. Encoded protein: CSASPGLATYEQYF.

The chain has TRBV12-3 or TRBV12-4 and TRBJ2-7; no definite D call. Trimming took 8 bases from V and 2 from J, leaving 16 bases between them. The CDR3 extends over 14 amino acids. In nucleotides, the CDR3 is TGTGCCAGCTTAACCGCGGAGCCCCCCTACGAGCAGTACTTC. Residues: CASLTAEPPYEQYF.

In its sample, this clonotype was seen a few times. The rearrangement links TRBV10-3 to TRBJ2-3; possibly TRBD2 for D (5 bases). Germline V gene data show CDR1 as ENHRY and CDR2 as SYGVKD. The CDR3 covers 14 residues. Trimming removed 3 bases from V and 1 base from J, with 8 bases in between. The CDR3: CAISDGRGTDTQYF. The CDR3 DNA follows: TGTGCCATCAGTGATGGGCGGGGCACAGATACGCAGTATTTT.

The genes are TRBV20-1 and TRBJ2-7; no reliable D call. CDR1 DFQATT and CDR2 SNEGSKA come from the germline V gene (reference sequence). V lost 1 base and J lost 0, with 13 bases in between. This CDR3 has 15 residues. The CDR3 DNA reads TGCAGTGCTAGAGTTCTCGAGAGGACCTCCTACGAGCAGTACTTC. Its translation is CSARVLERTSYEQYF.

This clonotype was found many times. The chain couples TRBV7-9 to TRBJ2-1; 7 nucleotides match TRBD2. Looked up from germline, CDR1 is SEHNR and CDR2 is FQNEAQ (reference sequence). The V segment lost 0 bases and the J segment 0 bases; nucleotides outside the gene matches: 2. The CDR3 covers 16 residues. In DNA, the CDR3 is TGTGCCAGCAGCTTAGCAGCGGGGAGCTCCTACAATGAGCAGTTCTTC. Residues: CASSLAAGSSYNEQFF. The entire variable domain, with the rest obtained from reference TRBV7-9 and TRBJ2-1, is as follows: DTGVSQNPRHKITKRGQNVTFRCDPISEHNRLYWYRQTLGQGPEFLTYFQNEAQLEKSRLLSDRFSAERPKGSFSTLEIQRTEQGDSAMYLCASSLAAGSSYNEQFFGPGTRLTVL.

The V and J genes are TRBV7-2 and TRBJ1-1; no firm D call. Germline V lookup: CDR1 SGHTA, CDR2 FQGNSA. CDR3 length: 13 residues. V was trimmed by 5 bases and J by 4 bases, leaving 11 bases between them. CDR3 DNA: TGTGCCAGCAGCCGGATGTTGGGCACTGAAGCTTTCTTT. This sequence encodes CASSRMLGTEAFF.

The chain links TRBV6-1 to TRBJ2-5, with TRBD2 matching 13 bases. The J call may be incorrect, as the DNA end agrees better with TRBJ2-7. Germline CDR1 is MNHNS and CDR2 is SASEGT. This CDR3 is 16 amino acids long. CDR3 DNA: TGTGCCAGCAGTCCTCTCAGGACTAGCGGGAGAGACGAGCAGTACTTC. The encoded protein is CASSPLRTSGRDEQYF.

The V and J genes are TRBV5-1 and TRBJ2-2, with TRBD2 identical over 12 bases. The CDR3 loop spans 16 amino acids. With V trimmed by 5 bases and J by 5 bases, 7 bases remained unmatched. CDR1 is SGHRS and CDR2 is YFSETQ in the germline V gene. CDR3 residues: CASRRRTSGTTGELFF. CDR3 bases: TGCGCCAGCAGACGACGGACTAGCGGGACGACCGGGGAGCTGTTTTTT.

This clonotype has more than one count but fewer than ten. The chain uses TRBV7-9 and TRBJ2-5; 8 bases align to TRBD1. Germline CDR1 SEHNR, CDR2 FQNEAQ (reference sequence). The CDR3 totals 18 residues. Losses at the gene ends were 5 bases for V and 3 bases for J; bases not matched to a gene: 17. The CDR3 protein is CASSTIPGQDQWEETQYF. CDR3 in DNA: TGTGCCAGCAGCACCATCCCGGGACAGGACCAATGGGAAGAGACCCAGTACTTC.

This chain joins TRBV12-3 or TRBV12-4 and TRBJ2-4; no firm D call. V lost 10 bases and J 2 bases, leaving 15 bases between the germline ends. CDR3 length: 14 amino acids. In DNA form, the CDR3 reads TGTGCCACCCGGACGTCAACTTCCAAAAACATTCAGTACTTC. Its protein is CATRTSTSKNIQYF.

This clonotype was picked up a small number of times. This chain uses TRBV4-2 with TRBJ2-7; D gene unclear. Trimming left V 0 bases short and J 4 bases short, with 10 bases between. Germline V gene sequence: CDR1 LGHNA, CDR2 YNFKEQ. The CDR3 runs to 14 residues. CDR3 sequence: CASSQDLLVYEQYF. For the CDR3, the DNA is TGTGCCAGCAGCCAAGATCTCCTAGTTTACGAGCAGTACTTC.

The chain combines TRBV12-3 or TRBV12-4 with TRBJ2-3; no firm D call. The V end lost 10 bases, the J end lost 3 bases, and 20 bases lay between the germline ends. CDR3 length: 15 residues. The CDR3, as DNA: TGTGCCACCTCCCCCACAACTATCGGGACAGATACGCAGTATTTT. It is translated as CATSPTTIGTDTQYF.

Many counts were recorded for this clonotype. This chain uses TRBV9 with TRBJ2-5; 11 positions match TRBD2. The CDR3 runs to 15 residues. Per the germline V gene, CDR1 is SGDLS and CDR2 is YYNGEE. Trimming cost V 2 bases and J 1 base; bases outside gene matches: 1. The CDR3 DNA sequence: TGTGCCAGCAGCGTCGGGACTAGCGGCCAAGAGACCCAGTACTTC. Its translation: CASSVGTSGQETQYF. Based on the CDR3 plus reference TRBV9 and TRBJ2-5, the full variable domain is DSGVTQTPKHLITATGQRVTLRCSPRSGDLSVYWYQQSLDQGLQFLIQYYNGEERAKGNILERFSAQQFPDLHSELNLSSLELGDSALYFCASSVGTSGQETQYFGPGTRLLVL.

This clonotype occurred once. The chain is built from TRBV5-4 and TRBJ1-2; D perhaps matches TRBD1 (6 bases). Germline values: CDR1 SGHNT, CDR2 YYREEE (reference sequence). The ends were cut back, 4 bases at V and 7 bases at J, with 14 bases in the middle. This CDR3 comprises 13 residues. CDR3 coding DNA: TGTGCCAGCAGCCAGGGACACGAAGCTGGCTACACCTTC. It specifies CASSQGHEAGYTF.